Listed here are 14 T cell receptor beta chains from one sample, sequenced in a study of CD8 T cells in Susac syndrome. Reverse transcription of roughly 0.5 to 1 ug RNA used random hexamers. Each CDR3 protein is one row after TCRdb ran MiXCR on the immunoSEQ multiplex PCR reads. Here the sample spans approximately 130,000 distinct CDR3 sequences, around nine tenths being singletons. The sequencing input was CD8+ T cells from PBMCs. These receptors were collected from a human donor with multiple sclerosis.

The sample holds one count of this clonotype. V is TRBV3-1 and J is TRBJ2-6; D is uncertain. Germline V lookup: CDR1 LGHDT, CDR2 YNNKEL (reference sequence). This CDR3 contains 14 residues. The V end was cut by 6 bases, the J end by 2 bases, with 8 bases between. The CDR3 here is CASRGRAGANVLTF. CDR3 in DNA: TGTGCCAGCAGAGGTAGGGCTGGGGCCAACGTCCTGACTTTC.

This chain links TRBV20-1 with TRBJ2-7; 7 bases align to TRBD2. Germline loops: CDR1 DFQATT, CDR2 SNEGSKA (reference sequence). The CDR3 has 14 amino acids. Germline trimming cut 6 bases from V and 3 bases from J; bases unmatched to any gene: 11. CDR3 region: CSAKGERDLYEQYF. Written as DNA, the CDR3 is TGCAGTGCAAAGGGCGAGCGGGATCTCTACGAGCAGTACTTC.

The V and J genes are TRBV30 and TRBJ2-3; unclear D gene. The V end lost 5 bases, the J end lost 2 bases, and 8 bases lay between the germline ends. The V gene's germline CDR1 is GTSNPN and CDR2 SVGIG (reference sequence). The length of the CDR3 is 12 residues. The CDR3 sequence is CAWGIDTDTQYF. The CDR3 DNA reads TGTGCCTGGGGTATAGACACAGATACGCAGTATTTT.

The rearrangement links TRBV20-1 to TRBJ2-5, with D possibly matching TRBD2 (5 bases). V was clipped by 0 bases and J by 7 bases, with 15 bases between them. Germline V lookup: CDR1 DFQATT, CDR2 SNEGSKA (reference sequence). CDR3 size: 14 residues. The CDR3 region is CSARDTAMGRTQYF. For the CDR3, the DNA is TGCAGTGCTAGAGATACTGCGATGGGGAGGACCCAGTACTTC.

The chain uses TRBV27 and TRBJ2-4; no reliable D call. The V gene lost 5 bases and the J gene lost 0 bases, with 8 bases spanning the gap. The CDR3 is 14 residues long. Germline V gene sequence: CDR1 MNHEY, CDR2 SMNVEV (reference sequence). Here the CDR3 reads CASSASLAKNIQYF. The CDR3 DNA is TGTGCCAGCAGTGCTTCCCTAGCCAAAAACATTCAGTACTTC.

This clonotype was counted a single time. The CDR3 DNA sequence: TGTGCCAGCAGTTTAGGGCCCGGCGGGTCCTACGAGCAGTACTTC. Amino acid sequence: CASSLGPGGSYEQYF. V usage is TRBV27 and J usage is TRBJ2-7, with D tentatively TRBD2 (5 bases). The CDR3 is 15 residues long. V was pared by 2 bases and J by 1 base, with 12 bases between. CDR1 and CDR2 from the germline V gene are MNHEY and SMNVEV (reference sequence).

The V call is TRBV29-1, the J call TRBJ2-3, with 15 bases matching TRBD2. The germline V gene encodes CDR1 SQVTM and CDR2 ANQGSEA. This CDR3 has 16 amino acids. V was clipped by 8 bases and J by 4 bases; unmatched bases: 10. Here the CDR3 reads CSSTGLAGGGADTQYF. Here the CDR3 DNA reads TGCAGCTCAACGGGACTAGCGGGAGGTGGGGCAGATACGCAGTATTTT.

The V call is TRBV9, the J call TRBJ1-1; D uncertain. The germline V gene has CDR1 SGDLS and CDR2 YYNGEE. This CDR3 has 14 residues. The ends were cut back, 0 bases at V and 3 bases at J, with 9 bases in the middle. This chain's CDR3 is CASSVDIGHTEAFF. The CDR3 DNA follows: TGTGCCAGCAGCGTAGACATAGGGCACACTGAAGCTTTCTTT.

This rearrangement joins TRBV27 to TRBJ1-5; tentative D call: TRBD1 (6 bases). V lost 3 bases and J lost 6, with 12 bases in between. CDR3 size: 14 residues. The V gene's germline CDR1 is MNHEY and CDR2 SMNVEV (reference sequence). The CDR3 sequence: CASSLGGAAQPQHF. CDR3 sequence (DNA): TGTGCCAGCAGTTTGGGGGGGGCGGCTCAGCCCCAGCATTTT.

This chain connects TRBV6-5 to TRBJ1-2; D is uncertain. The germline gives CDR1 MNHEY, CDR2 SVGAGI. The CDR3 is 13 residues long. V dropped 3 bases and J dropped 8 bases, with 13 bases sitting between them. In DNA, the CDR3 is TGTGCCAGCAGTTATATTCCAGGAGAGGGCTACACCTTC. Its translation: CASSYIPGEGYTF.

DNA for the CDR3: TGCGCCAGCAGCCGCCTGACAGGGGCCAACGGGGAGCTGTTTTTT. This encodes CASSRLTGANGELFF. The rearrangement links TRBV4-3 to TRBJ2-2, with 8 bases aligning to TRBD1. The CDR3 has 15 residues. Trimming at V came to 4 bases and at J to 7 bases, leaving 8 bases not matched to a gene. CDR1 is LGHNA, CDR2 YSLEER, per germline.

The chain has TRBV10-3 and TRBJ2-5; D gene unclear. V was trimmed by 4 bases and J by 2 bases, leaving 14 bases between them. CDR3 size: 15 residues. Germline CDR1 ENHRY, CDR2 SYGVKD. CDR3 region: CAISGRELRQETQYF. In DNA form, the CDR3 reads TGTGCCATCAGTGGTAGGGAACTGCGACAAGAGACCCAGTACTTC.

The chain couples TRBV7-8 to TRBJ2-7; 9 bases map to TRBD2. The CDR3 is 15 amino acids. Germline CDR1 and CDR2: SGHVS and FQNEAQ. The V gene end was trimmed by 3 bases and the J gene end by 2 bases; junction bases not matched to a gene: 5. CDR3 sequence: CASSLTSGPPYEQYF. In DNA form, the CDR3 reads TGTGCCAGCAGCTTGACTAGCGGTCCTCCCTACGAGCAGTACTTC.

The chain employs TRBV6-4 and TRBJ2-1; the D gene is possibly TRBD2 (5 bases). CDR1 and CDR2 (germline): MRHNA, SNTAGT. This CDR3 has 15 residues. V gave up 8 bases and J gave up 3 bases, with 17 bases separating them. The CDR3 DNA sequence: TGTGCCAGCGCCCCTGGTCCCGGGGACTACAATGAGCAGTTCTTC. This translates into CASAPGPGDYNEQFF.